These 22 T cell receptor beta chains came from one sample sequenced in a study of neurological immune-mediated disorders. Time point reported: technical triplicate 3. TCRdb used MiXCR to reprocess the 5' RACE reads, holding one entry per CDR3 protein. The table records 25,000 to 30,000 distinct CDR3 sequences, approximately 15% of them present only once. Sequencing used CD4+ T cells from blood. The receptor set was obtained from a female donor with HTLV-1-associated myelopathy (HAM/TSP).

The genes are TRBV27 and TRBJ2-7; a weak D match, TRBD1 (5 bases). V was trimmed by 5 bases and J by 4 bases, leaving 18 bases between them. From germline, CDR1 is MNHEY and CDR2 SMNVEV (reference sequence). This CDR3 is built from 15 residues. The DNA of the CDR3 is TGTGCCAGCAGTCCTAGGGCCCTCCAGGGTTACGAGCAGTACTTC. This gives the protein CASSPRALQGYEQYF.

The table lists this clonotype with many counts. CDR3 in amino acids: CSARDSGRGRNEQFF. The CDR3, as DNA: TGCAGTGCTAGAGATTCAGGGAGGGGGAGGAATGAGCAGTTCTTC. The chain has TRBV20-1 and TRBJ2-1; maybe TRBD2 (7 bases). This CDR3 has 15 residues. Germline V lookup: CDR1 DFQATT, CDR2 SNEGSKA (reference sequence). The V gene lost 0 bases and the J gene lost 7 bases, with 16 bases spanning the gap.

The sample holds many counts of this clonotype. This chain joins TRBV20-1 and TRBJ2-1; D remains unclear. The CDR3 spans 13 residues. Germline V CDR1 and CDR2: DFQATT, SNEGSKA (reference sequence). Trimming left V 3 bases short and J 2 bases short, with 8 bases between. The CDR3 DNA sequence: TGCAGTGCTAGCCTCTCCCCCTACAATGAGCAGTTCTTC. Translating it yields CSASLSPYNEQFF.

In this sample, this clonotype turned up many times. The chain couples TRBV28 to TRBJ1-5, with D perhaps TRBD1 (5 bases). Trimming stripped 3 bases from V and 4 bases from J, with 10 bases between. CDR3 length: 14 amino acids. The germline CDR1 and CDR2 sequences are MDHEN and SYDVKM. In DNA form, the CDR3 reads TGTGCCAGCAGTTTCGGGGGGGAGAATCAGCCCCAGCATTTT. It is translated as CASSFGGENQPQHF.

The chain joins TRBV28 to TRBJ2-2; 12 bases agree with TRBD2. Trimming cost V 6 bases and J 8 bases; bases outside gene matches: 13. Germline CDR1 is MDHEN and CDR2 is SYDVKM. The CDR3 is made up of 17 amino acids. CDR3 in amino acids: CASSPTRTSGVGGELFF. CDR3 DNA: TGTGCCAGCAGCCCCACGAGGACTAGCGGGGTTGGAGGGGAGCTGTTTTTT.

At least ten counts were recorded for this clonotype. The rearrangement links TRBV5-1 to TRBJ2-1, with 8 bases lining up with TRBD2. V gave up 1 base and J gave up 5 bases; unmatched junction bases: 5. Germline CDR1 reads SGHRS; CDR2 reads YFSETQ. The CDR3 loop spans 15 amino acids. In DNA form, the CDR3 reads TGCGCCAGCAGCTTGATGGGACTAGGGGACAATGAGCAGTTCTTC. Amino acids: CASSLMGLGDNEQFF.

This clonotype was picked up many times. The gene calls are TRBV24-1 and TRBJ1-2, with D uncertain. The ends were cut back, 7 bases at V and 0 bases at J, with 5 bases in the middle. The CDR3 contains 12 residues. Per germline, CDR1 KGHDR and CDR2 SFDVKD. CDR3 sequence: CATSAANYGYTF. CDR3 nucleotide sequence: TGTGCCACCAGCGCAGCTAACTATGGCTACACCTTC.

The J gene is TRBJ1-1, the V gene TRBV10-3, with D possibly TRBD1 on 5 matching bases. There are 13 residues in the CDR3. Germline-derived CDR1 and CDR2 are ENHRY and SYGVKD. V was clipped by 7 bases and J by 1 base, with 10 bases between them. The chain's CDR3 is CAITVDRNTEAFF. Written as DNA, the CDR3 is TGTGCCATCACTGTAGACAGGAACACTGAAGCTTTCTTT.

This clonotype was seen ten or more times. CDR3 nucleotide sequence: TGTGCCACCAGTGAAAGGGGCCTGTACAATGAGCAGTTCTTC. It codes for CATSERGLYNEQFF. The chain is built from TRBV24-1 and TRBJ2-1; possible D gene TRBD1, 5 bases. Germline V lookup: CDR1 KGHDR, CDR2 SFDVKD. V lost 4 bases to trimming and J lost 4 bases, with 10 bases between them. The CDR3 covers 14 residues.

In its sample, this clonotype was seen many times. DNA of the CDR3: TGTGCCACCACCCGAGGGGGGCAGCCTCGGGGGTACGAGCAGTACTTC. Amino acids: CATTRGGQPRGYEQYF. The J gene is TRBJ2-7, the V gene TRBV24-1, with D perhaps being TRBD1 or TRBD2 (6 bases each). The ends were cut back, 8 bases at V and 4 bases at J, with 23 bases in the middle. This CDR3 has 16 amino acids. Germline V lookup: CDR1 KGHDR, CDR2 SFDVKD.

The table lists this clonotype with a count of one. The limits of the CDR3 on the DNA are not certain, so only TCRdb's listed CDR3 is given. V usage is TRBV7-2 and J usage is TRBJ2-3. Including both end residues, the CDR3 is 21 amino acids long. The germline V gene has CDR1 SGHTA and CDR2 FQGNSA. CDR3: CASSFYICSAQPTWSTDTQYF.

The sample holds many counts of this clonotype. The chain carries TRBV28 and TRBJ2-3, with 7 bases that match TRBD2. CDR3 length equals 16 residues. Germline CDR1 and CDR2: MDHEN and SYDVKM. The J segment lost 4 bases and the V segment lost 6 bases, leaving 13 bases of the junction unmatched. The CDR3 is CASSPPWVAGPDTQYF. The DNA of the CDR3 is TGTGCCAGCAGCCCACCCTGGGTAGCGGGCCCAGATACGCAGTATTTT.

This clonotype was detected many times. The CDR3 DNA reads TGTGCCAGCAGTCCCAATGGGGCCAACGTCCTGACTTTC. Amino acids: CASSPNGANVLTF. This chain connects TRBV27 to TRBJ2-6; D uncertain. Germline CDR1 and CDR2: MNHEY and SMNVEV (reference sequence). CDR3 length: 13 residues. Trimming cost V 5 bases and J 3 bases, with 5 bases left between them. The entire variable domain, with the rest obtained from reference TRBV27 and TRBJ2-6, is as follows: EAQVTQNPRYLITVTGKKLTVTCSQNMNHEYMSWYRQDPGLGLRQIYYSMNVEVTDKGDVPEGYKVSRKEKRNFPLILESPSPNQTSLYFCASSPNGANVLTFGAGSRLTVL.

The rearrangement joins TRBV10-2 to TRBJ1-1; no clear D gene. Looked up from germline, CDR1 is WSHSY and CDR2 is SAAADI. Trimming took 3 bases from V and 3 from J, leaving 5 bases between them. The CDR3 is 12 residues long. The CDR3 sequence is CASSERYTEAFF. The CDR3 DNA reads TGCGCCAGCAGTGAAAGGTACACTGAAGCTTTCTTT.

This clonotype was recorded many times. The chain recombines TRBV2 with TRBJ2-2, with a tentative D call TRBD2 (5 bases). The germline V and J ends were trimmed by 2 bases and 4 bases, with 14 bases remaining between them. The CDR3 runs 16 residues. Looked up from germline, CDR1 is SNHLY and CDR2 is FYNNEI. The CDR3, as DNA: TGTGCCAGCAGTGAAATGGGAGCGGCGGGCACCGGGGAGCTGTTTTTT. This encodes CASSEMGAAGTGELFF.

The chain joins TRBV18 to TRBJ1-1; D remains ambiguous. The V and J ends lost 3 bases and 1 base respectively, with 6 bases between them. CDR1 and CDR2 from the germline V gene are KGHSH and LQKENI. This CDR3 spans 13 amino acids. The CDR3 reads CASSPTGNTEAFF. The CDR3 bases are TGTGCCAGCTCACCTACTGGGAACACTGAAGCTTTCTTT.

The V and J genes are TRBV5-1 and TRBJ2-2, with D unresolved. The CDR3 is 16 residues long. The V end was cut by 0 bases, the J end by 4 bases, with 13 bases between. From germline, CDR1 is SGHRS and CDR2 YFSETQ. The CDR3 bases are TGCGCCAGCAGCTTGGACCCCGGGCGTTTCACCGGGGAGCTGTTTTTT. Residues: CASSLDPGRFTGELFF.

This clonotype was seen at least ten times. The J gene is TRBJ1-2, the V gene TRBV20-1; TRBD1 aligns across 8 bases. Germline assignment: CDR1 DFQATT and CDR2 SNEGSKA (reference sequence). This CDR3 spans 14 amino acids. Losses at the gene ends were 0 bases for V and 4 bases for J; bases not matched to a gene: 4. CDR3 loop: CSAREAGGVYGYTF. CDR3 DNA sequence: TGCAGTGCTAGAGAGGCAGGGGGCGTCTATGGCTACACCTTC.

This clonotype came up many times. The chain carries TRBV9 and TRBJ2-1; 11 nucleotides agree with TRBD2. CDR1 and CDR2 (germline): SGDLS, YYNGEE. The junction had 0 bases not matched to a gene; V was cut back by 0 bases and J by 4 bases. The CDR3 has 15 amino acids. CDR3 in DNA: TGTGCCAGCAGCGTAGGGACTAGCGGGTACAATGAGCAGTTCTTC. As protein: CASSVGTSGYNEQFF.

This clonotype was observed many times. The chain links TRBV7-2 to TRBJ1-3, with 7 bases fitting TRBD1. CDR1 and CDR2 from the germline V gene are SGHTA and FQGNSA. V shed 3 bases, J shed 4 bases, and the junction held 6 bases outside the gene matches. The CDR3 length is 15 residues. The CDR3 here is CASSFSRGDGNTIYF. The CDR3 DNA reads TGTGCCAGCAGCTTTTCCAGGGGGGACGGAAACACCATATATTTT.

This clonotype was observed many times. The chain joins TRBV29-1 to TRBJ2-5; TRBD1 agrees at 7 bases. J lost 4 bases, V lost 6 bases, and 8 bases had no gene match. CDR1 SQVTM and CDR2 ANQGSEA come from the germline V gene. The CDR3 totals 13 residues. In DNA, the CDR3 is TGCAGCGTCGCAGGGGGTTGGGCAGAGACCCAGTACTTC. Amino acid sequence: CSVAGGWAETQYF.

In its sample, this clonotype was seen many times. This chain joins TRBV20-1 and TRBJ1-2; D gene unclear. In germline, CDR1 is DFQATT, CDR2 SNEGSKA (reference sequence). The V and J ends lost 6 bases and 1 base respectively, with 15 bases between them. This CDR3 is 14 amino acids long. The CDR3 coding sequence is TGCAGTGCCGAGTCAGGAGGGTTTAACTATGGCTACACCTTC. As protein: CSAESGGFNYGYTF.